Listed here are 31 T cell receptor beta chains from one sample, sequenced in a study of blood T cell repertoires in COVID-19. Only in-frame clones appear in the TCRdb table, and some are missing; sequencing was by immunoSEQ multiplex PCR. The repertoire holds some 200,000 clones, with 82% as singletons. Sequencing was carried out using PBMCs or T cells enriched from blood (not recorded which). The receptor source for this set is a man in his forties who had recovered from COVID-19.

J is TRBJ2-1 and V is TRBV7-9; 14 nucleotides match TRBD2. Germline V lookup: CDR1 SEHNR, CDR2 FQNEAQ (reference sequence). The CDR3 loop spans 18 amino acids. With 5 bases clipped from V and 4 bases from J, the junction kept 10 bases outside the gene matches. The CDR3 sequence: CASSGGTSGRWGYNEQFF. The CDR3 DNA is TGTGCCAGCAGCGGGGGGACTAGCGGGAGATGGGGTTACAATGAGCAGTTCTTC.

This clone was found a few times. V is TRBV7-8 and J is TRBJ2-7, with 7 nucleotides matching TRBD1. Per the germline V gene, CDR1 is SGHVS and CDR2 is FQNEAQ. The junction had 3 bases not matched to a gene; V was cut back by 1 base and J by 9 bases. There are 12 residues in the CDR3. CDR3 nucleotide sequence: TGTGCCAGCAGCTTAGACAGGGGTGGGCAGTACTTC. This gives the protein CASSLDRGGQYF. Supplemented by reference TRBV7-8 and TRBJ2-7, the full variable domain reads GAGVSQSPRYKVAKRGQDVALRCDPISGHVSLFWYQQALGQGPEFLTYFQNEAQLDKSGLPSDRFFAERPEGSVSTLKIQRTQQEDSAVYLCASSLDRGGQYFGPGTRLTVT.

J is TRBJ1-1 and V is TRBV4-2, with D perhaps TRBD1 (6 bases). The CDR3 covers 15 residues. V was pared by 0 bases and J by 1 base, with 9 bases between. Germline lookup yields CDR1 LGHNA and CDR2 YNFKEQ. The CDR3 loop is CASSQDPGANTEAFF. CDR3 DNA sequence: TGTGCCAGCAGCCAAGATCCAGGGGCGAACACTGAAGCTTTCTTT.

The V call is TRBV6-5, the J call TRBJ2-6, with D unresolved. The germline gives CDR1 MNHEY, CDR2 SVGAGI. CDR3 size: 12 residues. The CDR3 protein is CGGGAGANVLTF. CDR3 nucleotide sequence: TGTGGAGGCGGCGCGGGGGCCAACGTCCTGACTTTC.

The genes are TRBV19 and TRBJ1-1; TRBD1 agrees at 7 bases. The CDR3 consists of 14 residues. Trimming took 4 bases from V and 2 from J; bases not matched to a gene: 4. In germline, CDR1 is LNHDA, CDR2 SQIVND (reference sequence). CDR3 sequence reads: CASSKGTANTEAFF. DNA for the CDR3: TGTGCCAGTAGTAAGGGGACAGCTAACACTGAAGCTTTCTTT.

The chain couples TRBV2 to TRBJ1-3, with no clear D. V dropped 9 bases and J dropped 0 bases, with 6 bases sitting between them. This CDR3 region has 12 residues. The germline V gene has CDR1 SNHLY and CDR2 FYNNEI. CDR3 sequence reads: CASGSSGNTIYF. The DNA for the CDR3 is TGTGCCAGTGGTAGCTCTGGAAACACCATATATTTT.

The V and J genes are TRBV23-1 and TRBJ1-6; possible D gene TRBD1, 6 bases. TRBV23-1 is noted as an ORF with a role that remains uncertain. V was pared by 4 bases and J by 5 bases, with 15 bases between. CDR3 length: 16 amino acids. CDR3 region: CASSRCSGHHNSPLHF. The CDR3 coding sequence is TGCGCCAGCAGTCGATGCTCGGGACACCATAATTCACCCCTCCACTTT.

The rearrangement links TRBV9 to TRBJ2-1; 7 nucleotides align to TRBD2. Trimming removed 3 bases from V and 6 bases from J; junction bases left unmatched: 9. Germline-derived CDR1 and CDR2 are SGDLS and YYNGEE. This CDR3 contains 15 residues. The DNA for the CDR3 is TGTGCCAGCAGCGCTAGCGGCGACGTAATCAATGAGCAGTTCTTC. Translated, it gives CASSASGDVINEQFF.

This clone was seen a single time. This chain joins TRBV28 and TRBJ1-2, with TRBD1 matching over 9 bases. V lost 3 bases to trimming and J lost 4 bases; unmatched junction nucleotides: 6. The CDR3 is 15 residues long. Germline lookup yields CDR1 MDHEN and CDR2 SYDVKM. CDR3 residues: CASSFTGGDFYGYTF. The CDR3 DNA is TGTGCCAGCAGTTTTACAGGGGGCGACTTCTATGGCTACACCTTC.

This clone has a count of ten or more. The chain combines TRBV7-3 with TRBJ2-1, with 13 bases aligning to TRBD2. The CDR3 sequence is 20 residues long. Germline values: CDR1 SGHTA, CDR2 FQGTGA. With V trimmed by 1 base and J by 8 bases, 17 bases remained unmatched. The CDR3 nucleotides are TGTGCCAGCAGCTTAAGAGGACAGGGGGCTCGACTAGCGGGAGGTGATGAGCAGTTCTTC. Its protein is CASSLRGQGARLAGGDEQFF.

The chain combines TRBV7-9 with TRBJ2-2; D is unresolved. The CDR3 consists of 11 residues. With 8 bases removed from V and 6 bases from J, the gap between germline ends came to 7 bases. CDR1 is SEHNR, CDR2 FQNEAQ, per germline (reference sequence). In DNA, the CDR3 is TGTGCCAGCGTCTCTCCCGGGGAGCTGTTTTTT. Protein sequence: CASVSPGELFF. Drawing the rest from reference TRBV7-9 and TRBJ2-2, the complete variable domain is DTGVSQNPRHKITKRGQNVTFRCDPISEHNRLYWYRQTLGQGPEFLTYFQNEAQLEKSRLLSDRFSAERPKGSFSTLEIQRTEQGDSAMYLCASVSPGELFFGEGSRLTVL.

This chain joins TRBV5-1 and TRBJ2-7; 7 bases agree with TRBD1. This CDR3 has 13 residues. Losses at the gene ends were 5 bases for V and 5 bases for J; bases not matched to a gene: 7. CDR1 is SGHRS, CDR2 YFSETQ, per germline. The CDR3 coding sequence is TGCGCCAGCAGTCTCCTGACAGGGCACGAGCAGTACTTC. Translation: CASSLLTGHEQYF.

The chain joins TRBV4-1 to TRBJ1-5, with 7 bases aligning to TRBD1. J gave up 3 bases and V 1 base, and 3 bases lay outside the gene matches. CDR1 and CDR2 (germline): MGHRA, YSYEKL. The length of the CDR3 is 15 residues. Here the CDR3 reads CASSQGQGVNQPQHF. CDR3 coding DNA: TGCGCCAGCAGCCAAGGACAGGGCGTCAATCAGCCCCAGCATTTT.

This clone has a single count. The CDR3 DNA follows: TGTGCCAGCAGCGTAGATGGCAGGACAATTGGTGGCTACACCTTC. This sequence encodes CASSVDGRTIGGYTF. V is TRBV9 and J is TRBJ1-2, with a possible D match to TRBD1 (5 bases). CDR1 and CDR2 (germline): SGDLS, YYNGEE. V was pared by 0 bases and J by 7 bases, with 16 bases between. The CDR3 runs 15 residues.

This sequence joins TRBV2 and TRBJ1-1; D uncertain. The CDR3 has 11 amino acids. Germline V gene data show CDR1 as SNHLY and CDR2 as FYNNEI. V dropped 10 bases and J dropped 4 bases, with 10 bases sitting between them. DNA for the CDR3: TGTGCCATATATTCAGGCACTGAAGCTTTCTTT. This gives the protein CAIYSGTEAFF.

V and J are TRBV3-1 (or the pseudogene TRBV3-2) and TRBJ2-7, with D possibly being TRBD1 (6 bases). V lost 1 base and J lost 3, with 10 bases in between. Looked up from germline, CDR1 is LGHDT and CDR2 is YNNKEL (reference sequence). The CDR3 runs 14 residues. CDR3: CASSQGTDSYEQYF. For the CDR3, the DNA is TGTGCCAGCAGCCAAGGAACGGACAGCTACGAGCAGTACTTC.

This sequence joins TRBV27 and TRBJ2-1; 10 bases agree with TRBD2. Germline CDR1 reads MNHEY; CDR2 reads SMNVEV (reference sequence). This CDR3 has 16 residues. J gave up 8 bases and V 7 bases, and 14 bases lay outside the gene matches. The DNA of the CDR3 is TGTGCCAGCACCACCTTGGAGCTAGCGGGAGTGGATGAGCAGTTCTTC. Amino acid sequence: CASTTLELAGVDEQFF.

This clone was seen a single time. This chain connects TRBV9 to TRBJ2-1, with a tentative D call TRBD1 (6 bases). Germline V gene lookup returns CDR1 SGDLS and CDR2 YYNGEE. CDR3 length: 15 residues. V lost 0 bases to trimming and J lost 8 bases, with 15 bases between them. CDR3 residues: CASSVATGTGDEQFF. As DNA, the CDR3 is TGTGCCAGCAGCGTAGCGACAGGAACAGGCGATGAGCAGTTCTTC. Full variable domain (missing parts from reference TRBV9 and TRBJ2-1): DSGVTQTPKHLITATGQRVTLRCSPRSGDLSVYWYQQSLDQGLQFLIQYYNGEERAKGNILERFSAQQFPDLHSELNLSSLELGDSALYFCASSVATGTGDEQFFGPGTRLTVL.

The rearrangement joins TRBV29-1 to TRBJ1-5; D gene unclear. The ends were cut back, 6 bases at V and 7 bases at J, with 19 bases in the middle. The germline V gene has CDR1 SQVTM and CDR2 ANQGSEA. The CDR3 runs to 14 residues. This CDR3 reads CSVTTARGWQPQHF. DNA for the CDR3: TGCAGCGTGACGACCGCTCGGGGATGGCAGCCCCAGCATTTT.

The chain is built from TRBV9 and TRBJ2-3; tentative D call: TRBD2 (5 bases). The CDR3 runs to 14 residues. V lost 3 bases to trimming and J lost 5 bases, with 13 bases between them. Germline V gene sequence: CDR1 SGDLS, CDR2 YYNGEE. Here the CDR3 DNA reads TGTGCCAGCAGCGCGAGAGGGTCCGTAGATACGCAGTATTTT. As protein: CASSARGSVDTQYF.

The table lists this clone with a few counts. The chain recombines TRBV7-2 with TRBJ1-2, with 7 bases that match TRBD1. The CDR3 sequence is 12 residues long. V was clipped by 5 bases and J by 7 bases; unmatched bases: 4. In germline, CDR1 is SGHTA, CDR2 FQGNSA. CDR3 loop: CASSPGQRGYTF. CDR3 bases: TGTGCCAGCAGCCCGGGACAGCGTGGCTACACCTTC. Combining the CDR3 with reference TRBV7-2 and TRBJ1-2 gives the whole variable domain GAGVSQSPSNKVTEKGKDVELRCDPISGHTALYWYRQSLGQGLEFLIYFQGNSAPDKSGLPSDRFSAERTGGSVSTLTIQRTQQEDSAVYLCASSPGQRGYTFGSGTRLTVV.

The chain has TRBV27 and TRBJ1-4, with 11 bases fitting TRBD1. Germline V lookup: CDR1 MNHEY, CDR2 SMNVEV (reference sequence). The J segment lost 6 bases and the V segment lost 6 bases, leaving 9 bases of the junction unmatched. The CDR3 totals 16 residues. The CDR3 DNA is TGTGCCAGCAGCTTTAAACCGGGACAGGGGGATGAAAAACTGTTTTTT. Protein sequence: CASSFKPGQGDEKLFF.

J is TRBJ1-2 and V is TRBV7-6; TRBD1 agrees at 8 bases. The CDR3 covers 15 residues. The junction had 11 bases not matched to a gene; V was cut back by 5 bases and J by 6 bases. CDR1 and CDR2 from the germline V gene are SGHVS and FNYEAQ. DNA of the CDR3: TGTGCCAGCAGCCGCCCAGGGGGCCTTGGCGATGGCTACACCTTC. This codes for CASSRPGGLGDGYTF.

CDR3 region: CASSPGTGSYNEQFF. The CDR3 DNA is TGCGCCAGCAGCCCCGGGACAGGGAGCTACAATGAGCAGTTCTTC. This chain joins TRBV4-3 and TRBJ2-1; 9 bases fit TRBD1. CDR1 LGHNA and CDR2 YSLEER come from the germline V gene. The CDR3 runs 15 residues. V was clipped by 4 bases and J by 3 bases; unmatched bases: 4.

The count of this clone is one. CDR3 protein: CASSYSRGFGYTF. The CDR3 bases are TGTGCCAGCAGTTACTCGAGAGGGTTCGGCTACACCTTC. This sequence joins TRBV6-2 or TRBV6-3 and TRBJ1-2, with unresolved D. Per germline, CDR1 MNHEY and CDR2 SVGEGT. Trimming pared 0 bases from V and 8 bases from J, leaving 10 bases between. The CDR3 extends over 13 amino acids.

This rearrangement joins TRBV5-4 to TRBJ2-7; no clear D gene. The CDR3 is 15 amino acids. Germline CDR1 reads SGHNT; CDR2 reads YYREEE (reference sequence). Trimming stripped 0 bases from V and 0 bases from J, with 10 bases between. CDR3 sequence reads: CASSLAYGGSYEQYV. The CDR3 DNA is TGTGCCAGCAGCTTGGCCTATGGCGGCTCCTACGAGCAGTACGTC.

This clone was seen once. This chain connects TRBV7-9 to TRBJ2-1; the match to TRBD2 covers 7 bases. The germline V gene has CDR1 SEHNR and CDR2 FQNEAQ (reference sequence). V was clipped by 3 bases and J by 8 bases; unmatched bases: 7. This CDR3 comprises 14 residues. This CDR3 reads CASSLSGTHDEQFF. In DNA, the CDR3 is TGTGCCAGCAGCTTGAGCGGGACCCACGATGAGCAGTTCTTC.

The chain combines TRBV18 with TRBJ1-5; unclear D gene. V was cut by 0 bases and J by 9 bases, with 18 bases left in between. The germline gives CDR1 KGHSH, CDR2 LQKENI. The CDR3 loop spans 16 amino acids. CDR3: CASSPPELGPGGPQHF. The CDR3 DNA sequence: TGTGCCAGCTCACCACCAGAGCTAGGACCCGGAGGGCCCCAGCATTTT.

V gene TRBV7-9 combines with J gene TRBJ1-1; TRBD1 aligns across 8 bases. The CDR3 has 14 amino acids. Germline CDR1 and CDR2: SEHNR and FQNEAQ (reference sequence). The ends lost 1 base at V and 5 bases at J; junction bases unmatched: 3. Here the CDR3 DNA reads TGTGCCAGCAGCTTAGTGGGACAGGAGACTGAAGCTTTCTTT. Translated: CASSLVGQETEAFF.

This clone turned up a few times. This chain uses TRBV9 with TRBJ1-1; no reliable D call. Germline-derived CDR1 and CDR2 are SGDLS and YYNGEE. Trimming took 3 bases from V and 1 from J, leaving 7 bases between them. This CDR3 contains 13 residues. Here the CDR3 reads CASSGHPNTEAFF. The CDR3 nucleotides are TGTGCCAGCAGCGGACACCCGAACACTGAAGCTTTCTTT.

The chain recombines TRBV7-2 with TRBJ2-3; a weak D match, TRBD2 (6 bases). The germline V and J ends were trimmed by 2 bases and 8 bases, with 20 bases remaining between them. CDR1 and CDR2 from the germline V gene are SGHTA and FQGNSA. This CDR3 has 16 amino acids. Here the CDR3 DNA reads TGTGCCAGCAGCTTATACCCGACGGGGGTGGAGGGTACGCAGTATTTT. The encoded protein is CASSLYPTGVEGTQYF.